One and the same sample provided the 21 T cell receptor beta chains below, sequenced in a study of shared clonotypes between healthy human individuals (dated by TCRdb to 2018 to 2020). Libraries were constructed by the immunoSEQ multiplex PCR assay. In TCRdb, the immuneACCESS table is reduced to in-frame sequences with V and J assigned. These tables do not hold every clone; where another copy was compared, an unresolved V gene accounts for under half, and the others remain unexplained. This sample is represented by millions of clones; 85% to 95% of them were singletons. The biggest ten clones account for roughly 0.13% of the sample. The sequenced material came from naive CD4+ T cells sorted from blood. Taken with the paper, the label for cell subset or site translates to: CD45RA+ positively selected. These receptors came from a man between 18 and 35 years old in good health.

The chain recombines TRBV27 with TRBJ2-5; 7 nucleotides line up with TRBD2. In germline, CDR1 is MNHEY, CDR2 SMNVEV (reference sequence). The trim removed 3 bases at V and 4 bases at J, leaving 14 bases unmatched. This CDR3 has 17 amino acids. The CDR3 sequence: CASSLGREASSLETQYF. The CDR3 DNA reads as TGTGCCAGCAGTTTGGGGAGGGAGGCCTCTAGCCTAGAGACCCAGTACTTC.

The chain links TRBV30 to TRBJ1-2; D call uncertain. Deletions cut 4 bases from V and 4 bases from J, with 16 bases between. The CDR3 loop spans 14 amino acids. Looked up from germline, CDR1 is GTSNPN and CDR2 is SVGIG (reference sequence). CDR3 sequence: CAWTPGPPPYGYTF. The DNA of the CDR3 is TGTGCCTGGACACCCGGGCCTCCACCCTATGGCTACACCTTC.

In regard to this clone: This same CDR3 is encoded by further DNA sequences in the sample. The rearrangement joins TRBV18 to TRBJ1-1; no clear D gene. CDR3 length equals 14 residues. The V end was cut by 3 bases, the J end by 0 bases, with 8 bases between. Per germline, CDR1 KGHSH and CDR2 LQKENI. CDR3 sequence (DNA): TGTGCCAGCTCACCGCCCTCCCTGAACACTGAAGCTTTCTTT. As protein: CASSPPSLNTEAFF.

As concerns this clone: At one end the junction does not follow the germline gene, possibly because of a read error. The V call is TRBV5-1, the J call TRBJ2-3; 7 nucleotides agree with TRBD1. Germline loops: CDR1 SGHRS, CDR2 YFSETQ. This CDR3 has 14 residues. CDR3 sequence reads: CASGLQGGTDTQYF. CDR3 nucleotide sequence: TGCGCCAGCGGCTTGCAGGGGGGCACAGATACGCAGTATTTT.

CDR3 amino acids: CASSELAGDVGTDTQYF. The CDR3 DNA reads TGTGCCAGCAGTGAACTAGCGGGGGACGTAGGAACAGATACGCAGTATTTT. The rearrangement links TRBV2 to TRBJ2-3; 10 positions match TRBD2. This CDR3 comprises 17 residues. In germline, CDR1 is SNHLY, CDR2 FYNNEI. With 2 bases clipped from V and 3 bases from J, the junction kept 8 bases outside the gene matches. The full variable domain, rest sourced from reference TRBV2 and TRBJ2-3, is EPEVTQTPSHQVTQMGQEVILRCVPISNHLYFYWYRQILGQKVEFLVSFYNNEISEKSEIFDDQFSVERPDGSNFTLKIRSTKLEDSAMYFCASSELAGDVGTDTQYFGPGTRLTVL.

The chain has TRBV29-1 and TRBJ2-7, with D perhaps given as TRBD1 or TRBD2 (5 bases each). V lost 5 bases and J lost 4, with 15 bases in between. Germline assignment: CDR1 SQVTM and CDR2 ANQGSEA. This CDR3 region has 13 residues. The DNA of the CDR3 is TGCAGCGTTAGCGCGAGGGGCGGGTACGAGCAGTACTTC. Encoded protein: CSVSARGGYEQYF.

The CDR3 DNA reads TGTGCCAGCAGCGCACAGGGCGGATCAAGCGAGCAGTACTTC. It specifies CASSAQGGSSEQYF. V and J are TRBV2 and TRBJ2-7; maybe TRBD1 (6 bases). Looked up from germline, CDR1 is SNHLY and CDR2 is FYNNEI. V was clipped by 6 bases and J by 6 bases, with 18 bases between them. This CDR3 region has 14 residues.

This rearrangement joins TRBV29-1 to TRBJ2-7; 8 bases are shared with TRBD1. Trimming removed 4 bases from V and 3 bases from J; junction bases left unmatched: 11. CDR1 is SQVTM and CDR2 is ANQGSEA in the germline V gene. The CDR3 contains 15 residues. CDR3 sequence reads: CSVGGRDRWGYEQYF. CDR3 in DNA: TGCAGCGTTGGGGGACGGGACAGGTGGGGCTACGAGCAGTACTTC.

J is TRBJ1-2 and V is TRBV9; D remains ambiguous. The germline gives CDR1 SGDLS, CDR2 YYNGEE. CDR3 length: 15 residues. V lost 4 bases and J 0 bases, leaving 13 bases between the germline ends. CDR3 DNA sequence: TGTGCCAGCAGCCTTTATGGTCGGACTAACTATGGCTACACCTTC. Protein product: CASSLYGRTNYGYTF.

The rearrangement links TRBV5-1 to TRBJ2-7, with D possibly matching TRBD2 (6 bases). Trimming stripped 4 bases from V and 4 bases from J, with 24 bases between. The length of the CDR3 is 17 residues. Germline V CDR1 and CDR2: SGHRS, YFSETQ. This CDR3 reads CASSATPSGTGIYEQYF. The CDR3 DNA follows: TGCGCCAGCAGCGCTACACCTTCCGGGACTGGAATTTACGAGCAGTACTTC.

This chain connects TRBV10-3 to TRBJ1-2; no firm D call. In germline, CDR1 is ENHRY, CDR2 SYGVKD. This CDR3 is built from 14 residues. V was trimmed by 2 bases and J by 6 bases, leaving 13 bases between them. The CDR3 loop is CAISEATGADGYTF. The CDR3 DNA reads TGTGCCATCAGTGAGGCCACGGGTGCGGATGGCTACACCTTC.

CDR3 amino acids: CASSLDGGVHGYTF. CDR3 sequence (DNA): TGTGCCAGCAGCTTGGACGGTGGGGTTCATGGCTACACCTTC. The rearrangement links TRBV5-6 to TRBJ1-2; D uncertain. Germline V gene data show CDR1 as SGHDT and CDR2 as YYEEEE. Trimming shortened V by 0 bases and J by 6 bases, and 12 bases separated the two germline ends. The CDR3 runs to 14 residues.

This clone has just one count. V is TRBV5-1 and J is TRBJ1-2; 9 bases are a match to TRBD1. Germline V lookup: CDR1 SGHRS, CDR2 YFSETQ. The CDR3 covers 14 residues. After removal of 0 bases from V and 8 bases from J, the junction contained 5 bases not matched to a gene. CDR3 loop: CASSLGDRVGGYTF. Written as DNA, the CDR3 is TGCGCCAGCAGCTTGGGGGACAGGGTAGGAGGCTACACCTTC.

This clone was seen once. The chain couples TRBV29-1 to TRBJ2-6; D ambiguous. CDR3 size: 15 residues. Germline loops: CDR1 SQVTM, CDR2 ANQGSEA. The V end was cut by 1 base, the J end by 2 bases, with 9 bases between. The CDR3 here is CSVEVLTAGANVLTF. The DNA for the CDR3 is TGCAGCGTTGAAGTCCTGACTGCTGGGGCCAACGTCCTGACTTTC.

The DNA for the CDR3 is TGTGCCAGCGGCCCGGGAGGAGAGACCCAGTACTTC. Its translation: CASGPGGETQYF. V usage is TRBV6-6 and J usage is TRBJ2-5; 7 positions agree with TRBD2. The germline V gene encodes CDR1 MNHNY and CDR2 SVGAGI (reference sequence). The CDR3 contains 12 residues. Unmatched junction bases numbered 4, after V lost 8 bases and J lost 4 bases.

This sequence joins TRBV7-8 and TRBJ2-4; weak D call: TRBD2 (6 bases). The CDR3 has 17 residues. V gave up 3 bases and J gave up 1 base, with 16 bases separating them. Germline loops: CDR1 SGHVS, CDR2 FQNEAQ. The CDR3 DNA sequence: TGTGCCAGCAGCTTTTCCTCGGCAGGGAGGGCCAAAAACATTCAGTACTTC. It encodes CASSFSSAGRAKNIQYF.

This sequence joins TRBV7-2 and TRBJ2-7, with 7 bases identical to TRBD2. CDR1 and CDR2 (germline): SGHTA, FQGNSA. The CDR3 has 17 residues. Losses at the gene ends were 1 base for V and 2 bases for J; bases not matched to a gene: 11. CDR3 nucleotides: TGTGCCAGCAGCTTAGTTGTGGGGGGAGGACTAGCCTACGAGCAGTACTTC. It codes for CASSLVVGGGLAYEQYF.

Regarding this clone: In the same sample, other DNA sequences code for this CDR3. The chain links TRBV10-2 to TRBJ2-2; tentatively, D is TRBD1 (7 bases). The length of the CDR3 is 15 residues. Trimming cost V 5 bases and J 1 base, with 11 bases left between them. Germline V gene data show CDR1 as WSHSY and CDR2 as SAAADI. This chain's CDR3 is CASSRQGGNTGELFF. The CDR3 bases are TGCGCCAGCAGTCGACAGGGAGGGAACACCGGGGAGCTGTTTTTT.

V is TRBV4-1 and J is TRBJ2-5; D is uncertain. Germline assignment: CDR1 MGHRA and CDR2 YSYEKL. The V and J ends lost 5 bases and 0 bases respectively, with 10 bases between them. This CDR3 spans 14 amino acids. In DNA, the CDR3 is TGCGCCAGCAGCAGAACGCGGTACCAAGAGACCCAGTACTTC. Translation gives CASSRTRYQETQYF.

This chain connects TRBV11-2 to TRBJ2-7; D ambiguous. The CDR3 has 14 amino acids. The germline V gene encodes CDR1 SGHAT and CDR2 FQNNGV. V was cut by 5 bases and J by 2 bases, with 13 bases left in between. CDR3 sequence reads: CASSLSTGAYEQYF. CDR3 nucleotides: TGTGCCAGCAGCCTATCAACGGGCGCCTACGAGCAGTACTTC. The entire variable domain, with the rest obtained from reference TRBV11-2 and TRBJ2-7, is as follows: EAGVAQSPRYKIIEKRQSVAFWCNPISGHATLYWYQQILGQGPKLLIQFQNNGVVDDSQLPKDRFSAERLKGVDSTLKIQPAKLEDSAVYLCASSLSTGAYEQYFGPGTRLTVT.

The chain has TRBV27 and TRBJ2-2; the match to TRBD2 covers 7 bases. Trimming took 0 bases from V and 1 from J; bases not matched to a gene: 5. This CDR3 region has 17 residues. Germline CDR1 is MNHEY and CDR2 is SMNVEV (reference sequence). The CDR3: CASSLSVAGGNTGELFF. Written as DNA, the CDR3 is TGTGCCAGCAGTTTATCGGTAGCGGGCGGGAACACCGGGGAGCTGTTTTTT.